This T cell receptor (beta chain) comes out of a study of cytomegalovirus exposure and HLA in healthy donors. V gave up 5 bases and J gave up 0 bases, with 10 bases separating them. CDR1 is MNHEY and CDR2 is SVGAGI in the germline V gene. This CDR3 has 14 amino acids. It was with 60 Vbeta and 13 Jbeta primers that the PCR ran. TCRdb keeps only in-frame clones here, not all; method: immunoSEQ multiplex PCR. The table includes about 120,000 clones, around 77% detected once. Sample: PBMCs. This sequence originates from a man aged 50 or older in good health and CMV-seropositive. The V and J genes are TRBV6-5 and TRBJ1-1, with D perhaps matching TRBD1 (5 bases). This chain's CDR3 is CASSTDSMNTEAFF. The CDR3 nucleotides read TGTGCCAGCAGTACCGACAGCATGAACACTGAAGCTTTCTTT.